What follows are 11 T cell receptor beta chains derived from one specimen sequenced in a study of low-dose radiotherapy and immunotherapy resistance in tumors. Covering alpha and beta chains, TRAV- and TRBV-specific primers were used for the first-strand cDNA. TCRs underwent roughly 20 PCR cycles of amplification with a constant-region primer and V-primer adapter. TCRdb recomputed calls from the reads with MiXCR, one row per CDR3 protein. The sample holds roughly 15,000 distinct CDR3 sequences; about 75% are singletons and the top ten take roughly 5%. All receptors derive from a human donor with advanced metastatic prostate, ovarian, gallbladder or colorectal cancer (not recorded which). This table probably holds off-target reads from a library built for another chain.

The genes are TRBV6-1 and TRBJ2-7, with D perhaps matching TRBD1 or TRBD2 (6 bases each). Trimming shortened V by 6 bases and J by 7 bases, and 19 bases separated the two germline ends. The CDR3 consists of 14 residues. CDR1 is MNHNS and CDR2 is SASEGT in the germline V gene. This CDR3 is CASRGGGLRREQYF. CDR3 nucleotide sequence: TGTGCCAGCAGAGGGGGAGGCCTGCGAAGGGAGCAGTACTTC.

The chain joins TRBV20-1 to TRBJ2-1; D may be TRBD2 (6 bases). CDR1 DFQATT and CDR2 SNEGSKA come from the germline V gene (reference sequence). This CDR3 contains 16 residues. Trimming left V 0 bases short and J 8 bases short, with 20 bases between. The CDR3 DNA reads TGCAGTGCTAGAGATCCTCTAGCGTGGGGGATCGATGAGCAGTTCTTC. It is translated as CSARDPLAWGIDEQFF.

Note on this clonotype: At one end the junction does not follow the germline gene, possibly because of a read error. V gene TRBV6-4 combines with J gene TRBJ2-1; TRBD2 might be the D (6 bases). The CDR3 is 14 amino acids. Looked up from germline, CDR1 is MRHNA and CDR2 is SNTAGT. Here the CDR3 reads CASSAGDSHNEQFF. The CDR3, as DNA: TGTGCCAGCAGTGCGGGGGACTCCCACAATGAGCAGTTCTTC.

The gene calls are TRBV7-9 and TRBJ2-5; D possibly matches TRBD1 or TRBD2 (6 bases each). V dropped 7 bases and J dropped 5 bases, with 17 bases sitting between them. CDR3 length equals 14 residues. CDR1 SEHNR and CDR2 FQNEAQ come from the germline V gene (reference sequence). The CDR3 DNA reads TGTGCCAGCATGTTGGGGGGCGAGTATGAGACCCAGTACTTC. Its translation is CASMLGGEYETQYF.

This clonotype came up once. The V call is TRBV11-2, the J call TRBJ2-1; no clear D gene. The germline V gene has CDR1 SGHAT and CDR2 FQNNGV. Trimming took 4 bases from V and 4 from J, leaving 11 bases between them. The CDR3 extends over 14 amino acids. The CDR3 sequence: CASSSEVGYNEQFF. CDR3 in DNA: TGTGCCAGCAGCTCAGAGGTGGGGTACAATGAGCAGTTCTTC.

The chain recombines TRBV19 with TRBJ2-2, with unresolved D. Germline-derived CDR1 and CDR2 are LNHDA and SQIVND (reference sequence). The CDR3 runs to 17 residues. V shed 1 base and J shed 1 base, with 13 bases lying between them. CDR3: CASSIGVSSGNTGELFF. CDR3 DNA: TGTGCCAGTAGTATAGGGGTTTCCTCAGGGAACACCGGGGAGCTGTTTTTT.

The chain couples TRBV7-9 to TRBJ2-1; no definite D call. CDR3 length: 11 amino acids. The germline V gene has CDR1 SEHNR and CDR2 FQNEAQ (reference sequence). The V end lost 6 bases, the J end lost 9 bases, and 9 bases lay between the germline ends. CDR3 region: CASRSNGEQFF. Here the CDR3 DNA reads TGTGCCAGCAGGTCCAACGGTGAGCAGTTCTTC.

The chain joins TRBV12-3 or TRBV12-4 to TRBJ1-4; tentatively, D is TRBD1 (6 bases). The CDR3 consists of 13 residues. V shed 6 bases and J shed 8 bases, with 13 bases lying between them. Here the CDR3 reads CASSLDRREKLFF. The DNA of the CDR3 is TGTGCCAGCAGCCTGGACAGAAGGGAAAAACTGTTTTTT.

This chain links TRBV6-2 or TRBV6-3 with TRBJ2-5, with TRBD2 matching over 16 bases. Per the germline V gene, CDR1 is MNHEY and CDR2 is SVGEGT. The ends lost 6 bases at V and 0 bases at J; junction bases unmatched: 10. CDR3 length: 19 amino acids. The CDR3 nucleotides read TGTGCCAGCAGACCTAATTGGGGACTAGCGGGGGGGTACCAAGAGACCCAGTACTTC. It translates to CASRPNWGLAGGYQETQYF.

V is TRBV20-1 and J is TRBJ1-5; TRBD1 might be the D (5 bases). CDR1 and CDR2 from the germline V gene are DFQATT and SNEGSKA (reference sequence). CDR3 length equals 13 residues. V was clipped by 5 bases and J by 2 bases, with 10 bases between them. The CDR3 sequence is CSAPLGGNQPQHF. The CDR3 coding sequence is TGCAGTGCTCCCCTGGGGGGCAATCAGCCCCAGCATTTT.

The genes are TRBV4-1 and TRBJ2-7; D possibly matches TRBD1 or TRBD2 (5 bases each). CDR1 and CDR2 from the germline V gene are MGHRA and YSYEKL. This CDR3 has 14 amino acids. V lost 1 base, J lost 3 bases, and 10 bases lay in between. The DNA for the CDR3 is TGCGCCAGCAGCCAAGTGAGAGGGGACTACGAGCAGTACTTC. It translates to CASSQVRGDYEQYF.